Detailed here is one TCR beta chain. The CDR3 contains 16 residues. Germline assignment: CDR1 SGHDT and CDR2 YYEEEE. The V end was cut by 3 bases, the J end by 0 bases, with 15 bases between. The source of the sample is a study of blood T cell repertoires in COVID-19. Here immunoSEQ multiplex PCR was the method, and the copy in TCRdb shows in-frame clones only, minus some. The table has roughly 100,000 clones, 84% seen once. Sequences were obtained from peripheral blood. The receptor comes from a human donor in a cohort sampled during active or convalescent COVID-19. This rearrangement joins TRBV5-6 to TRBJ1-1; D gene uncertain. CDR3 region: CASSSRGRFMNTEAFF. In DNA, the CDR3 is TGTGCCAGCAGCTCCCGCGGCAGATTCATGAACACTGAAGCTTTCTTT.